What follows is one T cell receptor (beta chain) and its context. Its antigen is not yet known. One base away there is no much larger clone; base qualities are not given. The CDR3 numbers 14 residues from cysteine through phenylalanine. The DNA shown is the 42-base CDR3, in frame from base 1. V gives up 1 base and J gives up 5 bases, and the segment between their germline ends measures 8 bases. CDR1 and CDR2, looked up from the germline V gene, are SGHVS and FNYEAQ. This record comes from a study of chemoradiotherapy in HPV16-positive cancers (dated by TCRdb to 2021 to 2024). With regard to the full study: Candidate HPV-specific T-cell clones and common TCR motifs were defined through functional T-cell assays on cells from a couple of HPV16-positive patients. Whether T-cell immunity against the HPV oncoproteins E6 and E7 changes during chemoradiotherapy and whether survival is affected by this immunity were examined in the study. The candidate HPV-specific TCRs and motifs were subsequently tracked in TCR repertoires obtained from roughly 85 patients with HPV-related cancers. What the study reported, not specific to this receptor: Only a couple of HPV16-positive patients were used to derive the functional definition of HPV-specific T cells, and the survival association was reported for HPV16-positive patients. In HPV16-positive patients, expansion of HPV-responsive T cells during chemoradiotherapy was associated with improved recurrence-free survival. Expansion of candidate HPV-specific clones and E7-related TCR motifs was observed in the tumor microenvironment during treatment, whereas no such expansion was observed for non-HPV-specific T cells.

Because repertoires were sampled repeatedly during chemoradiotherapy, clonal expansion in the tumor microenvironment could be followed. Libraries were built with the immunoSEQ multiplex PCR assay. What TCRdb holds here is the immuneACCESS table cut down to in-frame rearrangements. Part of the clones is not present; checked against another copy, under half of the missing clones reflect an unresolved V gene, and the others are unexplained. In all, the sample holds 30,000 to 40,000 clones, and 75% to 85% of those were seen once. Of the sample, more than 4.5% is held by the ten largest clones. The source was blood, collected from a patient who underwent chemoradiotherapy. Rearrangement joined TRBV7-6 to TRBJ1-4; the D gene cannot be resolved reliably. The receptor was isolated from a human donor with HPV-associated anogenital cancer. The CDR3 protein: CASSLVPGNEKLFF. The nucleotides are TGTGCCAGCAGCTTAGTCCCCGGGAATGAAAAACTGTTTTTT.